A single sample is the source of the 20 T cell receptor beta chains below, sequenced in a study of resident and recirculating memory T cells in vitiligo. Measured with immunoSEQ multiplex PCR; TCRdb has only the in-frame clones, and not every one. Altogether more than 65,000 clones are present, approximately 91% being singletons, with the ten largest covering 4.9%. The sequenced sample was blood. Source of these receptors: a male donor with vitiligo.

The chain couples TRBV7-9 to TRBJ1-5; 8 bases align to TRBD1. CDR1 is SEHNR, CDR2 FQNEAQ, per germline (reference sequence). The V and J ends lost 6 bases and 4 bases, in that order; junction bases with no gene match: 5. The CDR3 is made up of 14 amino acids. The CDR3 DNA follows: TGTGCCAGCAGTCTCGACAGGGGTAATCAGCCCCAGCATTTT. It translates to CASSLDRGNQPQHF.

The chain carries TRBV4-3 and TRBJ1-5; D is perhaps TRBD1 (5 bases). Deletions cut 0 bases from V and 1 base from J, with 10 bases between. Germline loops: CDR1 LGHNA, CDR2 YSLEER. CDR3 length: 16 amino acids. This chain's CDR3 is CASSQDYGGSNQPQHF. The CDR3 DNA follows: TGCGCCAGCAGCCAAGATTATGGGGGGAGCAATCAGCCCCAGCATTTT.

This chain connects TRBV9 to TRBJ2-3, with 7 bases identical to TRBD2. The junction had 4 bases not matched to a gene; V was cut back by 2 bases and J by 1 base. The CDR3 is 15 residues long. Germline V gene data show CDR1 as SGDLS and CDR2 as YYNGEE. The CDR3: CASSVSSGRTDTQYF. The CDR3 nucleotides read TGTGCCAGCAGCGTTTCTAGCGGCCGCACAGATACGCAGTATTTT.

This chain uses TRBV6-5 with TRBJ1-1; D not certain. V lost 4 bases, J lost 4 bases, and 4 bases lay in between. The CDR3 consists of 11 residues. Germline V gene sequence: CDR1 MNHEY, CDR2 SVGAGI. The CDR3 DNA reads TGTGCCAGCAGTTCCGGCACTGAAGCTTTCTTT. It translates to CASSSGTEAFF.

The chain has TRBV9 and TRBJ2-6, with TRBD2 matching 9 bases. Trimming cost V 0 bases and J 4 bases; bases outside gene matches: 11. Germline values: CDR1 SGDLS, CDR2 YYNGEE. This CDR3 is 19 amino acids long. Here the CDR3 reads CASSVDPAGGLSGANVLTF. The CDR3 region has the DNA TGTGCCAGCAGCGTAGATCCAGCGGGGGGCTTATCCGGGGCCAACGTCCTGACTTTC.

J is TRBJ2-2 and V is TRBV4-2; weak D call: TRBD2 (6 bases). The germline CDR1 and CDR2 sequences are LGHNA and YNFKEQ. Trimming left V 1 base short and J 0 bases short, with 15 bases between. There are 18 residues in the CDR3. CDR3 region: CASSQAEGSLPNTGELFF. CDR3 bases: TGTGCCAGCAGCCAAGCGGAGGGCTCCTTACCGAACACCGGGGAGCTGTTTTTT.

This chain links TRBV9 with TRBJ1-5; possibly TRBD1 for D (5 bases). In germline, CDR1 is SGDLS, CDR2 YYNGEE. The CDR3 is 14 amino acids. V shed 3 bases and J shed 4 bases, with 11 bases lying between them. In DNA form, the CDR3 reads TGTGCCAGCAGCGCTGGGGGGGGGAATCAGCCCCAGCATTTT. Translation gives CASSAGGGNQPQHF.

The chain carries TRBV5-4 and TRBJ2-7, with D perhaps matching TRBD2 (6 bases). The V and J ends lost 1 base and 2 bases respectively, with 13 bases between them. The germline V gene encodes CDR1 SGHNT and CDR2 YYREEE (reference sequence). The CDR3 is 15 amino acids. CDR3 coding DNA: TGTGCCAGCAGCTTGCTTAGTACGGGGGCCTACGAGCAGTACTTC. Translating gives CASSLLSTGAYEQYF.

The J gene is TRBJ2-1, the V gene TRBV18; TRBD2 matches at 10 bases. Trimming at V came to 3 bases and at J to 3 bases, leaving 2 bases not matched to a gene. In germline, CDR1 is KGHSH, CDR2 LQKENI. CDR3 length equals 15 residues. DNA for the CDR3: TGTGCCAGCTCACCCTTAGCGGGGGGCTACAATGAGCAGTTCTTC. It yields the protein CASSPLAGGYNEQFF.

The chain links TRBV7-9 to TRBJ2-1; 11 bases are a match to TRBD1. V was pared by 1 base and J by 9 bases, with 5 bases of the junction left unmatched. The germline V gene encodes CDR1 SEHNR and CDR2 FQNEAQ (reference sequence). The CDR3 consists of 15 residues. This CDR3 reads CASSLDGQGATEQFF. Written as DNA, the CDR3 is TGTGCCAGCAGCTTAGACGGACAGGGGGCTACTGAGCAGTTCTTC.

The J gene is TRBJ2-3, the V gene TRBV29-1; TRBD1 might be the D (7 bases). Germline CDR1 SQVTM, CDR2 ANQGSEA. This CDR3 spans 14 amino acids. Trimming pared 2 bases from V and 5 bases from J, leaving 14 bases between. The CDR3 protein is CSVERGPGGDTQYF. The CDR3 nucleotides are TGCAGCGTTGAAAGGGGGCCCGGGGGAGATACGCAGTATTTT.

V usage is TRBV7-9 and J usage is TRBJ2-2; weak D call: TRBD1 (6 bases). The CDR3 has 14 amino acids. Trimming removed 5 bases at V and 6 bases at J, with 13 bases between. CDR1 is SEHNR, CDR2 FQNEAQ, per germline (reference sequence). This chain's CDR3 is CASSVTQGSGELFF. DNA for the CDR3: TGTGCCAGCAGCGTCACACAGGGATCCGGGGAGCTGTTTTTT. Full variable domain (outside the CDR3, taken from reference TRBV7-9 and TRBJ2-2): DTGVSQNPRHKITKRGQNVTFRCDPISEHNRLYWYRQTLGQGPEFLTYFQNEAQLEKSRLLSDRFSAERPKGSFSTLEIQRTEQGDSAMYLCASSVTQGSGELFFGEGSRLTVL.

The CDR3 region has the DNA TGTGCCAGCAGCTTCTCCTCTCCGACAGTCCTCGGCGGCTACACCTTC. It translates to CASSFSSPTVLGGYTF. The chain is built from TRBV28 and TRBJ1-2; weak D call: TRBD1 (5 bases). The length of the CDR3 is 16 residues. The germline V gene encodes CDR1 MDHEN and CDR2 SYDVKM. The V gene lost 6 bases and the J gene lost 8 bases, with 25 bases spanning the gap.

V gene TRBV28 combines with J gene TRBJ2-7; tentative D call: TRBD1 (6 bases). The length of the CDR3 is 13 residues. V was pared by 5 bases and J by 9 bases, with 17 bases between. Germline V CDR1 and CDR2: MDHEN, SYDVKM. The CDR3 bases are TGTGCCAGCAGTGGGGACAAAATTTGGTTGCAGTACTTC. It encodes CASSGDKIWLQYF.

The chain is built from TRBV7-3 and TRBJ2-2, with TRBD2 identical over 8 bases. Germline-derived CDR1 and CDR2 are SGHTA and FQGTGA. The CDR3 runs 17 residues. V shed 3 bases and J 0 bases; nucleotides not matched to a gene: 6. For the CDR3, the DNA is TGTGCCAGCAGCTTCACTTTAGCGGGATCGAACACCGGGGAGCTGTTTTTT. Encoded protein: CASSFTLAGSNTGELFF.

The V call is TRBV11-2, the J call TRBJ2-7; the match to TRBD1 covers 7 bases. J was trimmed by 7 bases and V by 2 bases; bases with no gene match: 11. CDR1 is SGHAT, CDR2 FQNNGV, per germline. This CDR3 is 15 amino acids long. The CDR3 nucleotides read TGTGCCAGCAGCTTACCGGGACAGAGGTTACGAGAGCAGTACTTC. Its translation is CASSLPGQRLREQYF. Looking up the rest from reference TRBV11-2 and TRBJ2-7 gives the full variable domain: EAGVAQSPRYKIIEKRQSVAFWCNPISGHATLYWYQQILGQGPKLLIQFQNNGVVDDSQLPKDRFSAERLKGVDSTLKIQPAKLEDSAVYLCASSLPGQRLREQYFGPGTRLTVT.

The V and J genes are TRBV6-5 and TRBJ1-6; 8 nucleotides agree with TRBD1. The length of the CDR3 is 16 residues. V shed 0 bases and J 8 bases; nucleotides not matched to a gene: 6. CDR1 and CDR2 from the germline V gene are MNHEY and SVGAGI. In DNA, the CDR3 is TGTGCCAGCAGTTACTCCCTGACAGGGGCGGATTCACCCCTCCACTTT. Translation: CASSYSLTGADSPLHF.

This chain connects TRBV28 to TRBJ1-5; D remains unclear. The CDR3 runs 15 residues. Trimming stripped 7 bases from V and 1 base from J, with 14 bases between. Germline lookup yields CDR1 MDHEN and CDR2 SYDVKM. The CDR3 is CASKTSDLSNQPQHF. CDR3 nucleotides: TGTGCCAGCAAAACATCCGATTTAAGCAATCAGCCCCAGCATTTT.

The V call is TRBV5-1, the J call TRBJ2-1; 7 bases agree with TRBD1. Germline loops: CDR1 SGHRS, CDR2 YFSETQ. V was pared by 1 base and J by 5 bases, with 6 bases of the junction left unmatched. The CDR3 length is 15 residues. The CDR3 DNA sequence: TGCGCCAGCAGCTTGACCGGGACAGCGAACAATGAGCAGTTCTTC. Translating it yields CASSLTGTANNEQFF.

The chain joins TRBV5-1 to TRBJ2-5; TRBD2 matches at 8 bases. Germline values: CDR1 SGHRS, CDR2 YFSETQ. V dropped 0 bases and J dropped 4; count of bases not matched to a gene: 8. The CDR3 loop spans 16 amino acids. CDR3 sequence reads: CASSLGAGGGGETQYF. The CDR3 region has the DNA TGCGCCAGCAGCTTGGGCGCCGGGGGGGGTGGAGAGACCCAGTACTTC.